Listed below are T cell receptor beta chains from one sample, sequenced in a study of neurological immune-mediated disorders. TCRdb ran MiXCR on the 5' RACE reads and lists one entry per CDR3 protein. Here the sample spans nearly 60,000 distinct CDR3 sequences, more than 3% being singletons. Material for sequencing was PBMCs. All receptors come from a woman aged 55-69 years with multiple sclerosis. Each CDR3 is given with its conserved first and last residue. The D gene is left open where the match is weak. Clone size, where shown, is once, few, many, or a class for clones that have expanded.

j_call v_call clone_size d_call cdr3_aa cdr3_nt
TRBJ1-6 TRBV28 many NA CASKPGLGYNSPLHF TGTGCCAGCAAACCCGGACTGGGGTATAATTCACCCCTCCACTTT
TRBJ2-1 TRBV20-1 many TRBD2 CSARGLAGDMNEQFF TGCAGTGCACGTGGACTAGCGGGAGACATGAATGAGCAGTTCTTC
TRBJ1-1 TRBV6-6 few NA CASSDDIGVTEAFF TGTGCCAGCAGTGACGATATCGGTGTCACTGAAGCTTTCTTT
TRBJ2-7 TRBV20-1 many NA CSASWLGSAYEQYF TGCAGTGCTAGTTGGCTAGGGAGCGCCTACGAGCAGTACTTC
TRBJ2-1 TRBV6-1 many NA CASRNLGGSYNEQFF TGTGCCAGCAGGAATCTGGGGGGCTCCTACAATGAGCAGTTCTTC
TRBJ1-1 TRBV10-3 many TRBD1 CAITIDRDRTEAFF TGTGCCATCACTATAGACAGGGATAGGACTGAAGCTTTCTTT
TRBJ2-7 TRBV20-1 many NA CSARAHRVNYEQYF TGCAGTGCTAGAGCTCACAGGGTAAACTACGAGCAGTACTTC
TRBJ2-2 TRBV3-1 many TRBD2 CASSPGLAGSNTGELFF TGTGCCAGCAGCCCGGGACTAGCGGGTTCAAACACCGGGGAGCTGTTTTTT
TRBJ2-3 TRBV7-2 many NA CASALAASTDTQYF TGTGCCAGCGCTCTAGCCGCTAGCACAGATACGCAGTATTTT
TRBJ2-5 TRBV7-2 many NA CASSLGAVTQYF TGTGCCAGCAGCTTAGGGGCGGTGACCCAGTACTTC
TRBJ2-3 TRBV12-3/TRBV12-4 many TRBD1 CASSLRDRGTDTQYF TGTGCCAGCAGTCTCCGGGACAGGGGCACAGATACGCAGTATTTT
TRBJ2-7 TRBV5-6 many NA CASSSGQEQDEQYF TGTGCCAGCAGCAGCGGCCAAGAGCAAGACGAGCAGTACTTC
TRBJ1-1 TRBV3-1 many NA CASSQDIGVGGTEAFF TGTGCCAGCAGCCAAGATATTGGGGTTGGCGGCACTGAAGCTTTCTTT
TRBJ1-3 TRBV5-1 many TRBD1 CASSSLPSTTGVNGNTIYF TGCGCCAGCAGCTCGCTCCCATCAACGACAGGGGTTAATGGAAACACCATATATTTT
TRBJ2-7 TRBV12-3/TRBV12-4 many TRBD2 CASSPSGTSGLREQYF TGTGCCAGCAGTCCCTCCGGGACTAGCGGCCTACGGGAGCAGTACTTC
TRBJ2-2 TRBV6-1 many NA CAEGGTDTGELFF TGTGCCGAAGGGGGGACCGACACCGGGGAGCTGTTTTTT
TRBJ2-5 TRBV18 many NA CASSPRPGPETQYF TGTGCCAGCTCACCACGCCCCGGTCCGGAGACCCAGTACTTC
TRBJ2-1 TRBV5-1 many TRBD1 CASSMTGDRYNEQFF TGCGCCAGCAGCATGACAGGGGACCGCTACAATGAGCAGTTCTTC
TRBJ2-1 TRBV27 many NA CASSLSPNNEQFF TGTGCCAGCAGTTTATCTCCAAACAATGAGCAGTTCTTC
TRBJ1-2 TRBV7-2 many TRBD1 CASSLASRDRGAFNYGYTF TGTGCCAGCAGCTTAGCGAGTAGGGACAGGGGGGCTTTTAACTATGGCTACACCTTC
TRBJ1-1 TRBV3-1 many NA CASSHPTMNTEAFF TGTGCCAGCAGCCACCCAACAATGAACACTGAAGCTTTCTTT
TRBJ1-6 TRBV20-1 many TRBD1 CSARHGTENSTLNF TGCAGTGCTAGGCACGGGACAGAAAATTCAACCCTCAACTTT
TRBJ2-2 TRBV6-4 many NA CASSDSTDTGELFF TGTGCCAGCAGTGACTCTACCGACACCGGGGAGCTGTTTTTT
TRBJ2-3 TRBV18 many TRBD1 CASSSGQATDTQYF TGTGCCAGCTCATCGGGACAGGCCACAGATACGCAGTATTTT
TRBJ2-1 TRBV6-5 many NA CASSYQSSVISEQFF TGTGCCAGCAGTTATCAGTCCAGCGTCATCAGTGAGCAGTTCTTC
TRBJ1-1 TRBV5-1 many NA CASSLGAGTDTEAFF TGCGCCAGCAGCTTGGGGGCCGGGACCGACACTGAAGCTTTCTTT
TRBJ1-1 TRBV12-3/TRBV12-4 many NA CASSLASMNTEAFF TGTGCCAGCAGTTTAGCGTCGATGAACACTGAAGCTTTCTTT
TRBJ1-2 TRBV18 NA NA CASSPRPNTNYGYTF TGTGCCAGCTCACCACGCCCCAATACTAACTATGGCTACACCTTC
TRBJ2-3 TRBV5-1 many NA CASSLAPKPTDTQYF TGCGCCAGCAGCTTGGCCCCGAAACCCACAGATACGCAGTATTTT
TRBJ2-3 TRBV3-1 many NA CASSQDPAGTDTQYF TGTGCCAGCAGCCAAGATCCTGCGGGAACAGATACGCAGTATTTT
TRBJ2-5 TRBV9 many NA CASSVEAGYQETQYF TGTGCCAGCAGCGTAGAAGCGGGTTACCAAGAGACCCAGTACTTC
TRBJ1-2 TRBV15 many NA CATSRIGTFANYGYTF TGTGCCACCAGCAGAATCGGGACCTTTGCTAACTATGGCTACACCTTC
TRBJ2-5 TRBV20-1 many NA CSASGGKETQYF TGCAGTGCTAGCGGGGGCAAAGAGACCCAGTACTTC
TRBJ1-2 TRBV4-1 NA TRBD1 CASSQDNRGWYGYTF TGTGCCAGCAGCCAAGATAACAGGGGGTGGTATGGCTACACCTTC
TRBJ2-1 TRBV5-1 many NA CASSLSRGNNEQFF TGCGCCAGCAGCTTGTCCCGGGGCAACAATGAGCAGTTCTTC
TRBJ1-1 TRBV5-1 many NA CASSPDNNPGAEAFF TGCGCCAGCAGCCCGGACAATAATCCTGGCGCTGAAGCTTTCTTT
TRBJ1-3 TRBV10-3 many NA CAIKSTSGNTIYF TGTGCCATCAAGTCAACATCTGGAAACACCATATATTTT
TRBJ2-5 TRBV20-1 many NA CSARLALQETQYF TGCAGTGCTAGACTAGCGCTGCAAGAGACCCAGTACTTC
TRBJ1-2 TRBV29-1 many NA CSVYDGGYTF TGCAGCGTTTATGACGGTGGCTACACCTTC
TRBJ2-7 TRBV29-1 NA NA CSVSVRSYEQYF TGCAGCGTTTCTGTTAGATCCTACGAGCAGTACTTC
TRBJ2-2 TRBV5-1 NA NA CASSLAGVFTGELFF TGCGCCAGCAGCTTAGCAGGGGTTTTCACCGGGGAGCTGTTTTTT
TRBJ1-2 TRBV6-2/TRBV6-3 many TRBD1 CASSYSGQEIYGYTF TGTGCCAGCAGTTACTCAGGACAGGAAATCTATGGCTACACCTTC
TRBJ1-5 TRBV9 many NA CASSVERVGNQPQHF TGTGCCAGCAGCGTGGAGAGGGTTGGGAATCAGCCCCAGCATTTT
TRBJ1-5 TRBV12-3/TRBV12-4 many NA CASSWGGEPQHF TGTGCCAGCAGTTGGGGGGGGGAGCCCCAGCATTTT
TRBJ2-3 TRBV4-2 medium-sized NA CASSQDASSGYTQYF TGTGCCAGCAGCCAAGACGCTTCAAGCGGGTATACGCAGTATTTT
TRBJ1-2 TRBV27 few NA CASRRGEYGYTF TGTGCCAGCAGAAGGGGCGAGTATGGCTACACCTTC
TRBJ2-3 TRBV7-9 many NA CASSEGYGTDTQYF TGTGCCAGCAGCGAGGGGTATGGCACAGATACGCAGTATTTT
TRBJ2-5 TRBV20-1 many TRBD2 CSARDRGGGHQETQYF TGCAGTGCTAGAGATCGGGGCGGGGGGCACCAAGAGACCCAGTACTTC
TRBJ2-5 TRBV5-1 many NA CASSSRWWGRETQYF TGCGCCAGCAGCTCCCGATGGTGGGGGCGAGAGACCCAGTACTTC
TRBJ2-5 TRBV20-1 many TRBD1 CSAQDGQVVETQYF TGCAGTGCCCAGGACGGACAGGTCGTAGAGACCCAGTACTTC
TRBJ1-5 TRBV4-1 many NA CASSQEWNQPQHF TGCGCCAGCAGCCAGGAATGGAATCAGCCCCAGCATTTT
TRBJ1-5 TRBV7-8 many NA CASSPVTWPQHF TGTGCCAGCAGCCCAGTGACTTGGCCCCAGCATTTT